This T cell receptor (beta chain) was found in a study of blood T cell repertoires in COVID-19. The overall study: Acute-phase and convalescent COVID-19 samples originated in the United States, Italy and Spain. The cDNA or gDNA used as material had been derived from T cells, B-cell-depleted T cells, or PBMCs.

Between the trimmed V and J ends, which lost 2 bases and 4 bases, there was a span of 13 bases. CDR1 SGHTS and CDR2 YDEGEE come from the germline V gene. The CDR3 is made up of 14 amino acids. In the original analysis: Amplification of reference gene primers provided the estimated nucleated cell counts. Sequencing used immunoSEQ multiplex PCR; TCRdb keeps in-frame clones, though not all of them. That table furnishes V, J and clone size, whereas the DNA furnished D and trimming. The sample includes around 93,000 clones, roughly 89% seen only once; the top ten take over 15%. The sequenced material came from peripheral blood. The TCR originated in a human donor in a cohort sampled during active COVID-19. The J gene is TRBJ2-7, the V gene TRBV5-8, with D possibly TRBD1 on 6 matching bases. CDR3 loop: CASSLALTGYEQYF. The CDR3 region has the DNA TGTGCCAGCAGCTTAGCCTTGACAGGTTACGAGCAGTACTTC.